The rows below give T cell receptor beta chains drawn from one sample of a study of blood T cells in healthy people across ages. A single record per CDR3 protein comes from TCRdb applying MiXCR to the 5' RACE reads. The sample contains about 800,000 distinct CDR3 sequences, roughly 60% of which appear only once. The specimen was blood. The source of these receptors is a man aged 25-45 years in good health. CDR3s include the opening cysteine and the closing phenylalanine or tryptophan. D genes are given only for firm matches. Some rows mark clone size as missing; the rest say once, few, many or name a class of expanded clone.

TRBJ2-7,TRBV6-5,NA,NA,TGTGCCAGCAGTTACTCGGACACTAGCTACGGGCAGTACTTC,CASSYSDTSYGQYF
TRBJ2-3,TRBV6-1,TRBD2,few,TGTGCCAGCAGGGCTTCACTAGCGGGAGTTGCGGATACGCAGTATTTT,CASRASLAGVADTQYF
TRBJ2-1,TRBV24-1,TRBD2,few,TGTGCCACCAGTGATTGGGGGGGCAATGAGCAGTTCTTC,CATSDWGGNEQFF
TRBJ2-1,TRBV6-2/TRBV6-3,TRBD2,NA,TGTGCCAGCAGACCCGGGACTAGCGGAACTTACAATGAGCAGTTCTTC,CASRPGTSGTYNEQFF
TRBJ2-7,TRBV12-3/TRBV12-4,NA,many,TGTGCCAGCAGCTTAAACTACGAGCAGTACTTC,CASSLNYEQYF
TRBJ2-7,TRBV30,NA,NA,TGTGCCTGGACCAGACCCCGGGCATCCTACGAGCAGTACTTC,CAWTRPRASYEQYF
TRBJ1-4,TRBV7-2,NA,many,TGTGCCAGCAGCTTATCGAGATCCGAACTTGAAAAACTGTTTTTT,CASSLSRSELEKLFF
TRBJ2-7,TRBV12-3/TRBV12-4,NA,few,TGTGCCAGCAGTACCCAATGGGGCGGGTCTAGCGTGGGCGAGCAGTACTTC,CASSTQWGGSSVGEQYF
TRBJ2-7,TRBV4-3,TRBD2,few,TGCGCCAGCAGCCAAGCATATCGCAGCGGGGGCGAGCAGTACTTC,CASSQAYRSGGEQYF
TRBJ1-5,TRBV7-8,NA,NA,TGTGCCAGCAGCGCTACACAGGGTCAGCCCCAGCATTTT,CASSATQGQPQHF
TRBJ2-1,TRBV2,NA,NA,TGTGCCATTAACCAAGACCGGAGCTCCTACAATGAGCAGTTCTTC,CAINQDRSSYNEQFF
TRBJ2-7,TRBV7-8,NA,NA,TGTGCCAGCAGCGGGGGGCTGGGGAACTACGAGCAGTACTTC,CASSGGLGNYEQYF
TRBJ2-3,TRBV11-2,NA,NA,TGTGCCAGCAGCGAAGGTTTGGGGGTGGTTACGCAGTATTTT,CASSEGLGVVTQYF
TRBJ2-3,TRBV6-2/TRBV6-3,TRBD2,NA,TGTGCCAGCAGTGACGGCGGGAGATGGGGAGATACGCAGTATTTT,CASSDGGRWGDTQYF
TRBJ2-5,TRBV29-1,NA,NA,TGCAGCGGTGAAGTAGGGCTGACCCAGTACTTC,CSGEVGLTQYF
TRBJ2-3,TRBV6-1,TRBD2,NA,TGTGCCAGCAGTGTGACCTCTCTAGCGGCTAGCACAGATACGCAGTATTTT,CASSVTSLAASTDTQYF
TRBJ1-5,TRBV7-2,TRBD1,few,TGTGCCAGCAGCCAGCGGACAGGCGCCTCCTTTAATCAGCCCCAGCATTTT,CASSQRTGASFNQPQHF
TRBJ2-7,TRBV20-1,TRBD2,NA,TGCAGTGCTAGTAATCTCCGACTAGCGGGAGGGCCCTACAATGAGCAGTACTTC,CSASNLRLAGGPYNEQYF
TRBJ2-3,TRBV29-1,TRBD1,NA,TGCAGCGCAAGGACAGGCGACACAGATACGCAGTATTTT,CSARTGDTDTQYF
TRBJ1-4,TRBV6-5,TRBD1,NA,TGTGCCAGCAGCCCAGGGGGGGCGATTGAAAAACTGTTTTTT,CASSPGGAIEKLFF
TRBJ1-2,TRBV6-5,NA,many,TGTGCCAGCAGCCCCCTGAGGGTTGACTATGGCTACACCTTC,CASSPLRVDYGYTF
TRBJ2-7,TRBV25-1,TRBD2,few,TGTGCCAGCAGTGGTCGCTCTAGCGGGAGGGCCTCCTACGAGCAGTACTTC,CASSGRSSGRASYEQYF
TRBJ2-3,TRBV12-3/TRBV12-4,NA,NA,TGTGCCAGCACCAGATGGGGCCCAGAGGATGATACGCAGTATTTT,CASTRWGPEDDTQYF
TRBJ1-1,TRBV7-9,TRBD1,NA,TGTGCCAGCAGCTCCCGAGGACAGGTAGTCTCTGAAGCTTTCTTT,CASSSRGQVVSEAFF
TRBJ2-5,TRBV18,NA,few,TGTGCCAGCTCACTTAGGACGGAAAGAGGAGAGACCCAGTACTTC,CASSLRTERGETQYF
TRBJ2-7,TRBV29-1,NA,few,TGCAGCGTTCCAGGACAGACTTACTACGAGCAGTACTTC,CSVPGQTYYEQYF
TRBJ2-1,TRBV7-2,NA,once,TGTGCCAGCGGCTTAAATGCGGCTAGCGTCTCCTACAATGAGCAGTTCTTC,CASGLNAASVSYNEQFF
TRBJ2-5,TRBV27,NA,NA,TGTGCCAGCAGTTTAGGTGGGGGACCTATGGAGACCCAGTACTTC,CASSLGGGPMETQYF